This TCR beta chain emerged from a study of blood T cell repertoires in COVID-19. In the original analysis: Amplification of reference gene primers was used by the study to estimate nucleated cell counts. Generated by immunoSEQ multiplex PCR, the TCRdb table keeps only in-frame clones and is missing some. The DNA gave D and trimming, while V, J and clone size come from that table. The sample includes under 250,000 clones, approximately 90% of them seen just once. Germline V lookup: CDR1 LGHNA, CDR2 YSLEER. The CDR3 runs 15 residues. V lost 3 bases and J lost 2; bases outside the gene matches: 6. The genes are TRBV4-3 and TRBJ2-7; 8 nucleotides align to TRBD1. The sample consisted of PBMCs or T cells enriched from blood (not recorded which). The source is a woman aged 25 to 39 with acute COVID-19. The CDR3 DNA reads TGCGCCAGCAGCCAGGCCCGGGACAGGCCCTACGAGCAGTACTTC. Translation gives CASSQARDRPYEQYF.